The rows below give T cell receptor beta chains drawn from one sample of a study of brain T cells in children with intractable seizures. The repertoire was sequenced with immunoSEQ multiplex PCR; TCRdb's copy has only in-frame clones and lacks some. Here the sample spans about 350,000 clones, about 93% being singletons. The sample was peripheral blood, taken roughly 5 months after surgery. These receptors all stem from a boy younger than two with tuberous sclerosis and intractable seizures. Both conserved end residues are trimmed from each CDR3.

v_gene	j_gene	CDR3aa
TRBV19	TRBJ2-3	ASTRGSVSTDTQY
TRBV5-1	TRBJ1-2	ASSPEQGNYGYT
TRBV27	TRBJ1-1	ATPRDRVPEAF
TRBV10-3	TRBJ1-2	AIRGDTLNYGYT
TRBV19	TRBJ1-1	ASSIDLRGREAF
TRBV13	TRBJ1-1	ASSLGFLPGEAF
TRBV4-2	TRBJ2-7	ASSLYSGEAYEQY
TRBV19	TRBJ1-1	ASSSNTGGGLHTEAF
TRBV5-1	TRBJ2-3	ASSFLLAGAGDTQY
TRBV6-5	TRBJ1-4	ASVVRGSEKLF
TRBV18	TRBJ1-3	ASSPRGRRGNTIY
TRBV10-3	TRBJ2-1	AISSAGRGYNEQF
TRBV18	TRBJ2-7	ASSSGPRGRYHEQY
TRBV27	TRBJ1-6	ASGFAPLGNSPLH
TRBV9	TRBJ2-3	ASSGPLKYTDTQY
TRBV6-2/TRBV6-3	TRBJ1-5	ASSYSGSRNQPQH
TRBV7-2	TRBJ2-1	ASSLIRAPLAYNEQF
TRBV7-9	TRBJ2-7	ASSFSGGEQY
TRBV6-6	TRBJ1-2	ASSVPDGYT
TRBV3-1/TRBV3-2	TRBJ1-2	ASSQGENYGYT
TRBV19	TRBJ1-2	ASSMGGSGYGYT
TRBV6-1	TRBJ2-7	ASSDSQGVYEQY
TRBV10-3	TRBJ1-3	AILDFGNTIY
TRBV4-1	TRBJ2-1	ASSLTWGRQSSYNEQF
TRBV30	TRBJ2-2	AAPTVPANTGELF
TRBV12-3/TRBV12-4	TRBJ1-1	ASSRDRAEAF
TRBV6-1	TRBJ1-5	ASSELGRGYNQPQH
TRBV7-2	TRBJ1-2	ASSLLAGTGAYGYT
TRBV21-1	TRBJ1-5	ASSILDRNKYSNQPQH
TRBV3-1/TRBV3-2	TRBJ1-1	ASSQGHTEAF
TRBV12-5	TRBJ2-1	ASGPGTSTSGSSIEQF
TRBV7-9	TRBJ1-1	ASSLAFTGQGDVTEAF